These 11 T cell receptor beta chains were all obtained from the same sample, sequenced in a study of cytomegalovirus exposure and HLA in healthy donors. PCR employed 60 Vbeta and 13 Jbeta primers. Here immunoSEQ multiplex PCR was the method, and the copy in TCRdb shows in-frame clones only, minus some. Found here are some 270,000 clones, 75% to 85% of them singletons; the top ten hold approximately 0.3%. Sequencing was done on a sample of PBMCs. The receptors originated from a girl aged 2-15 years in good health and CMV-seronegative.

The chain links TRBV5-4 to TRBJ1-5; D is uncertain. With 4 bases removed from V and 7 bases from J, the gap between germline ends came to 15 bases. The germline gives CDR1 SGHNT, CDR2 YYREEE (reference sequence). The CDR3 runs 14 residues. CDR3 protein: CASSHDGPGQPQHF. The CDR3 region has the DNA TGTGCCAGCAGCCATGACGGACCGGGGCAGCCCCAGCATTTT. Full variable domain (outside the CDR3, taken from reference TRBV5-4 and TRBJ1-5): ETGVTQSPTHLIKTRGQQVTLRCSSQSGHNTVSWYQQALGQGPQFIFQYYREEENGRGNFPPRFSGLQFPNYSSELNVNALELDDSALYLCASSHDGPGQPQHFGDGTRLSIL.

The sample holds a few counts of this clone. This chain links TRBV2 with TRBJ2-1; TRBD2 matches at 11 bases. Germline V CDR1 and CDR2: SNHLY, FYNNEI. The ends lost 4 bases at V and 5 bases at J; junction bases unmatched: 4. The CDR3 sequence is 15 residues long. CDR3 DNA: TGTGCCAGCAGTGGGGTAGCGGGGGGGGACAATGAGCAGTTCTTC. This gives the protein CASSGVAGGDNEQFF.

The chain employs TRBV12-5 and TRBJ2-1, with 8 bases lining up with TRBD2. J lost 5 bases, V lost 1 base, and 1 base had no gene match. Germline CDR1 and CDR2: LGHNT and FRNRAP. The CDR3 sequence is 14 residues long. The CDR3 spells CASGLAGGHNEQFF. The CDR3 coding sequence is TGTGCTAGTGGTTTGGCGGGGGGGCACAATGAGCAGTTCTTC.

CDR3 residues: CASSLIDEQFF. Written as DNA, the CDR3 is TGCGCCAGCAGCTTGATCGATGAGCAGTTCTTC. The chain uses TRBV5-1 and TRBJ2-1, with unresolved D. Germline V gene lookup returns CDR1 SGHRS and CDR2 YFSETQ. V gave up 1 base and J gave up 8 bases, with 4 bases separating them. The CDR3 consists of 11 residues.

This clone was detected a few times. Different DNA sequences within this sample yield the same CDR3. The DNA of the CDR3 is TGTGCCAGCTCACCCGTAGATAACTATGGCTACACCTTC. It codes for CASSPVDNYGYTF. The chain joins TRBV18 to TRBJ1-2; unclear D gene. Trimming took off 3 bases at V and 1 base at J, with 6 bases between the two ends. The CDR3 totals 13 residues. Germline V lookup: CDR1 KGHSH, CDR2 LQKENI.

The chain joins TRBV7-6 to TRBJ2-2, with TRBD2 matching 8 bases. Trimming removed 1 base from V and 5 bases from J; junction bases left unmatched: 9. Looked up from germline, CDR1 is SGHVS and CDR2 is FNYEAQ. The CDR3 totals 17 residues. DNA of the CDR3: TGTGCCAGCAGCTTAGAGCCAGCGGGAGTTGTGACCGGGGAGCTGTTTTTT. It codes for CASSLEPAGVVTGELFF. Full variable domain (missing parts from reference TRBV7-6 and TRBJ2-2): GAGVSQSPRYKVTKRGQDVALRCDPISGHVSLYWYRQALGQGPEFLTYFNYEAQQDKSGLPNDRFSAERPEGSISTLTIQRTEQRDSAMYRCASSLEPAGVVTGELFFGEGSRLTVL.

This CDR3 is CASSQGRYQPQHF. CDR3 sequence (DNA): TGCGCCAGCAGCCAAGGTAGATATCAGCCCCAGCATTTT. The rearrangement joins TRBV4-1 to TRBJ1-5; D is undetermined. Deletions cut 1 base from V and 5 bases from J, with 6 bases between. This CDR3 is built from 13 residues. Germline V gene sequence: CDR1 MGHRA, CDR2 YSYEKL.

This clone came up once. The chain links TRBV4-1 to TRBJ2-7; D is undetermined. Germline V lookup: CDR1 MGHRA, CDR2 YSYEKL. V gave up 2 bases and J gave up 4 bases, with 9 bases separating them. This CDR3 contains 13 residues. CDR3 DNA sequence: TGCGCCAGCAGCCAAATGCCAGGATACGAGCAGTACTTC. Translation: CASSQMPGYEQYF.

This chain uses TRBV19 with TRBJ1-5; 7 nucleotides match TRBD1. This CDR3 is built from 13 residues. Germline CDR1 is LNHDA and CDR2 is SQIVND (reference sequence). The V gene end was trimmed by 9 bases and the J gene end by 3 bases; junction bases not matched to a gene: 5. The CDR3 region is CASRQGLNQPQHF. In nucleotides, the CDR3 is TGTGCCAGCAGACAGGGCCTCAATCAGCCCCAGCATTTT.

The V gene is TRBV28, the J gene TRBJ1-2; no reliable D call. CDR3 length: 13 residues. Germline loops: CDR1 MDHEN, CDR2 SYDVKM. V lost 4 bases to trimming and J lost 5 bases, with 11 bases between them. CDR3 sequence (DNA): TGTGCCAGCAGTTCCCCCCGCGGGTATGGCTACACCTTC. It codes for CASSSPRGYGYTF.

The chain uses TRBV6-5 and TRBJ2-5; maybe TRBD2 (5 bases). The length of the CDR3 is 13 residues. V shed 6 bases and J shed 4 bases, with 12 bases lying between them. Germline loops: CDR1 MNHEY, CDR2 SVGAGI. The CDR3: CASRPSRGETQYF. DNA of the CDR3: TGTGCCAGCAGACCTAGCCGTGGAGAGACCCAGTACTTC.